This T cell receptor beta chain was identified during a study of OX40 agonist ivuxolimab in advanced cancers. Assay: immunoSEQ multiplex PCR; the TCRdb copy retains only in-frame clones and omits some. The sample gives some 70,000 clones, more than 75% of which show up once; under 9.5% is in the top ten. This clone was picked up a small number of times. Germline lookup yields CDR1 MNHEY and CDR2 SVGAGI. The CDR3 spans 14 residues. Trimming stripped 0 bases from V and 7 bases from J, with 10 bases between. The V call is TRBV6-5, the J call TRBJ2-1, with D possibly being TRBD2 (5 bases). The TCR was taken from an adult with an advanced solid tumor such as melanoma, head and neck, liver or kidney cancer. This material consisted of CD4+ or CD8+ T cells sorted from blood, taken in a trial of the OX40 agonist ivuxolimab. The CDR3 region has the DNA TGTGCCAGCAGTTACTCCGGGGATGGAAATGAGCAGTTCTTC. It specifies CASSYSGDGNEQFF.